This TCR beta chain originates from a study of cytomegalovirus exposure and HLA in healthy donors. Overall study context: Earlier findings included nearly 120 million unique TCR beta sequences obtained from 170 million or so T cells.

From germline, CDR1 is MNHEY and CDR2 SVGAGI. V was clipped by 4 bases and J by 3 bases, with 10 bases between them. The CDR3 totals 13 residues. Primers: 60 Vbeta forward and 13 Jbeta reverse. Some clones are missing from TCRdb's copy, which holds only in-frame ones; the method was immunoSEQ multiplex PCR. The sample has about 90,000 clones, nearly 70% seen once. Details on this clone: No antigen is known for it.

Study-level results: No immune exposure information besides CMV serostatus was available. Both high specificity and high sensitivity reportedly marked the classifier's diagnosis of cytomegalovirus status.

The sequence was collected from a woman between 45 and 60 years old in good health and CMV-seropositive. J is TRBJ2-7 and V is TRBV6-5, with D perhaps TRBD1 (5 bases). The sequencing sample was made of PBMCs. The CDR3: CASSFLRGYEQYF. CDR3 nucleotide sequence: TGTGCCAGCAGTTTTTTAAGGGGCTACGAGCAGTACTTC.